Each of the 26 T cell receptor beta chains below was sequenced from the same sample in a study of T-cell memory formation after mild COVID-19. A single record per CDR3 protein comes from TCRdb applying MiXCR to the 5' RACE reads. This sample yields some 300,000 distinct CDR3 sequences, of which around a fifth are seen a single time; over 20% belongs to the top ten. The sequenced sample consisted of PBMCs or a T cell subset sorted from them (not recorded which). Receptor source: a man between 18 and 35 years old who had mild COVID-19 (a few samples of this study predate the infection). Cell type and time point are not known.

The rearrangement joins TRBV12-3 or TRBV12-4 to TRBJ1-4, with a possible D match to TRBD1 (6 bases). The V and J ends lost 5 bases and 0 bases respectively, with 13 bases between them. The CDR3 runs to 16 residues. CDR3 residues: CASSPGVGATNEKLFF. The CDR3 coding sequence is TGTGCCAGCAGTCCAGGGGTGGGGGCAACTAATGAAAAACTGTTTTTT.

This clonotype occurred a few times. The rearrangement joins TRBV4-2 to TRBJ1-2; no clear D gene. Germline V CDR1 and CDR2: LGHNA, YNFKEQ. This CDR3 is built from 13 residues. Trimming removed 0 bases at V and 6 bases at J, with 8 bases between. CDR3 sequence reads: CASSQEAGNGYTF. For the CDR3, the DNA is TGTGCCAGCAGCCAAGAAGCGGGGAATGGCTACACCTTC.

The chain carries TRBV7-9 and TRBJ1-1, with D perhaps TRBD1 (5 bases). V was trimmed by 6 bases and J by 4 bases, leaving 12 bases between them. The CDR3 loop spans 13 amino acids. Germline V gene sequence: CDR1 SEHNR, CDR2 FQNEAQ (reference sequence). The CDR3 nucleotides are TGTGCCAGCAGACGGACCGGGGGCACTGAAGCTTTCTTT. Protein sequence: CASRRTGGTEAFF. Based on the CDR3 plus reference TRBV7-9 and TRBJ1-1, the full variable domain is DTGVSQNPRHKITKRGQNVTFRCDPISEHNRLYWYRQTLGQGPEFLTYFQNEAQLEKSRLLSDRFSAERPKGSFSTLEIQRTEQGDSAMYLCASRRTGGTEAFFGQGTRLTVV.

CDR3 sequence: CASSEVGARTNEKLFF. CDR3 nucleotide sequence: TGTGCCAGCAGTGAAGTGGGGGCCAGGACTAATGAAAAACTGTTTTTT. The chain is built from TRBV2 and TRBJ1-4, with a weak D call TRBD1 (6 bases). The CDR3 is 16 residues long. Germline loops: CDR1 SNHLY, CDR2 FYNNEI. V lost 1 base and J 2 bases, leaving 11 bases between the germline ends.

The chain combines TRBV10-2 with TRBJ2-5; TRBD2 matches at 11 bases. With 2 bases clipped from V and 5 bases from J, the junction kept 19 bases outside the gene matches. Germline V gene data show CDR1 as WSHSY and CDR2 as SAAADI. The CDR3 consists of 20 residues. In DNA form, the CDR3 reads TGCGCCAGCAGTGAGCCCTCGGGGCTAGCGGGGGGCATCCCTCGGGAGACCCAGTACTTC. It specifies CASSEPSGLAGGIPRETQYF.

This clonotype was counted a few times. The J gene is TRBJ1-1, the V gene TRBV9; 8 nucleotides align to TRBD1. With 4 bases clipped from V and 2 bases from J, the junction kept 10 bases outside the gene matches. CDR1 is SGDLS and CDR2 is YYNGEE in the germline V gene. This CDR3 comprises 16 residues. The CDR3 sequence: CASSPWTGRSNTEAFF. CDR3 nucleotides: TGTGCCAGCAGCCCGTGGACAGGGCGAAGTAACACTGAAGCTTTCTTT.

This clonotype was detected a few times. The DNA for the CDR3 is TGCGCCAGCAGCTTGGAAGCAGGGAGAGATACGCAGTATTTT. Amino acids: CASSLEAGRDTQYF. The V call is TRBV5-1, the J call TRBJ2-3; D possibly matches TRBD1 or TRBD2 (5 bases each). The CDR3 extends over 14 amino acids. Germline CDR1 reads SGHRS; CDR2 reads YFSETQ. V gave up 0 bases and J gave up 5 bases, with 10 bases separating them.

In this sample, this clonotype turned up a few times. This chain joins TRBV6-5 and TRBJ2-7; D may be TRBD2 (5 bases). Germline V lookup: CDR1 MNHEY, CDR2 SVGAGI. With 3 bases removed from V and 5 bases from J, the gap between germline ends came to 14 bases. This CDR3 comprises 14 residues. The chain's CDR3 is CASSYRSGGHEQYV. In DNA form, the CDR3 reads TGTGCCAGCAGTTATAGGTCAGGAGGTCACGAGCAGTACGTC.

This clonotype was observed many times. The V call is TRBV7-6, the J call TRBJ2-1, with unresolved D. This CDR3 comprises 13 residues. V gave up 6 bases and J gave up 7 bases, with 13 bases separating them. Germline V gene lookup returns CDR1 SGHVS and CDR2 FNYEAQ. The CDR3 loop is CASRPGNRNEQFF. The CDR3 DNA follows: TGTGCCAGCAGGCCTGGGAATCGAAATGAGCAGTTCTTC.

The chain carries TRBV29-1 and TRBJ2-7; 12 bases align to TRBD1. Trimming at V came to 4 bases and at J to 0 bases, leaving 10 bases not matched to a gene. The CDR3 totals 17 residues. CDR1 and CDR2 (germline): SQVTM, ANQGSEA. DNA of the CDR3: TGCAGCGTTGCCGGGACAGGGGGCTCCTTCAGCTCCTACGAGCAGTACTTC. It specifies CSVAGTGGSFSSYEQYF.

This clonotype was seen many times. This rearrangement joins TRBV6-2 or TRBV6-3 to TRBJ1-6; no reliable D call. In germline, CDR1 is MNHEY, CDR2 SVGEGT. CDR3 length: 17 residues. The germline V and J ends were trimmed by 6 bases and 7 bases, with 22 bases remaining between them. The CDR3 sequence is CASRPSGGAGINSPLHF. The CDR3 bases are TGTGCCAGCAGACCGTCCGGAGGTGCCGGAATAAATTCACCCCTCCACTTT.

V gene TRBV30 combines with J gene TRBJ1-2; D may be TRBD1 (5 bases). From germline, CDR1 is GTSNPN and CDR2 SVGIG (reference sequence). The CDR3 totals 13 residues. V lost 4 bases to trimming and J lost 7 bases, with 16 bases between them. CDR3 in DNA: TGTGCCTGGACCATAGGCGGGGACGGTGGCTACACCTTC. Amino acid sequence: CAWTIGGDGGYTF.

This clonotype has more than one count but fewer than ten. The rearrangement uses TRBV10-3 and TRBJ1-5, with 9 bases lining up with TRBD1. From germline, CDR1 is ENHRY and CDR2 SYGVKD. The trim removed 4 bases at V and 10 bases at J, leaving 8 bases unmatched. This CDR3 is built from 14 residues. The CDR3 DNA follows: TGTGCCATCAGTGGTACCGGGACAGGGCTCCCCCAGCATTTT. Translating gives CAISGTGTGLPQHF.

The gene calls are TRBV20-1 and TRBJ1-5, with D possibly being TRBD1 (5 bases). Trimming took 6 bases from V and 5 from J, leaving 11 bases between them. CDR1 is DFQATT and CDR2 is SNEGSKA in the germline V gene (reference sequence). This CDR3 has 12 residues. This CDR3 reads CSATGDHQPQHF. As DNA, the CDR3 is TGCAGTGCCACCGGGGACCATCAGCCCCAGCATTTT.

This chain uses TRBV7-2 with TRBJ2-1, with D hard to call. Germline assignment: CDR1 SGHTA and CDR2 FQGNSA. This CDR3 comprises 11 residues. Trimming took off 5 bases at V and 7 bases at J, with 6 bases between the two ends. CDR3 sequence: CASSRWNEQFF. CDR3 nucleotides: TGTGCCAGCAGCCGATGGAATGAGCAGTTCTTC.

J is TRBJ1-1 and V is TRBV6-5; D possibly corresponds to TRBD1 (5 bases). V lost 8 bases and J 4 bases, leaving 14 bases between the germline ends. CDR3 size: 13 residues. From germline, CDR1 is MNHEY and CDR2 SVGAGI. CDR3 loop: CASALHGATEAFF. CDR3 nucleotides: TGTGCCAGCGCCCTACATGGGGCCACTGAAGCTTTCTTT.

This clonotype was observed a few times. The J gene is TRBJ2-5, the V gene TRBV11-3, with D unclear. The CDR3 is 13 residues long. Trimming took 5 bases from V and 1 from J, leaving 8 bases between them. Germline values: CDR1 SGHNT, CDR2 YENEEA. This CDR3 reads CASSASSQETQYF. DNA for the CDR3: TGTGCCAGCAGCGCGAGCAGCCAAGAGACCCAGTACTTC.

This clonotype turned up a few times. This chain uses TRBV7-9 with TRBJ2-2; maybe TRBD1 (6 bases). CDR1 and CDR2 from the germline V gene are SEHNR and FQNEAQ (reference sequence). The CDR3 loop spans 15 amino acids. V shed 5 bases and J shed 4 bases, with 14 bases lying between them. CDR3 nucleotides: TGTGCCAGCAGCCCGAGGACAGTCGCCACCGGGGAGCTGTTTTTT. Encoded protein: CASSPRTVATGELFF.

This clonotype came up many times. The chain joins TRBV4-2 to TRBJ2-3; D remains unclear. Germline V gene sequence: CDR1 LGHNA, CDR2 YNFKEQ. The CDR3 spans 13 residues. V was pared by 0 bases and J by 5 bases, with 6 bases between. CDR3 in amino acids: CASSQDNEDTQYF. The CDR3 DNA reads TGTGCCAGCAGCCAAGATAACGAAGATACGCAGTATTTT.

This clonotype was picked up a small number of times. J is TRBJ2-7 and V is TRBV6-1; D not resolved. The V end was cut by 5 bases, the J end by 6 bases, with 23 bases between. The CDR3 runs 16 residues. Germline lookup yields CDR1 MNHNS and CDR2 SASEGT. The CDR3 loop reads CASSPRSKRNSGEQYV. The CDR3 DNA sequence: TGTGCCAGCAGTCCCCGGAGCAAAAGGAACTCAGGCGAGCAGTACGTC.

This rearrangement joins TRBV28 to TRBJ2-3; 7 positions agree with TRBD2. The CDR3 is made up of 15 amino acids. Germline loops: CDR1 MDHEN, CDR2 SYDVKM. V shed 6 bases and J 2 bases; nucleotides not matched to a gene: 8. The CDR3 DNA follows: TGTGCCAGCAGCCCTCTGCGGGGGACCACAGATACGCAGTATTTT. Translation: CASSPLRGTTDTQYF.

A word on this clonotype: The germline gene is not matched at one end of the junction; a read error may be the cause. This rearrangement joins TRBV4-3 to TRBJ2-1, with no clear D. The CDR3 totals 15 residues. The V gene's germline CDR1 is LGHNA and CDR2 YSLEER. CDR3 protein: CASSQTGPPYDEQFF. In DNA, the CDR3 is TGCGCCAGCAGCCAGACCGGACCCCCCTACGATGAGCAGTTCTTC.

The DNA of the CDR3 is TGCAGCGCAGGGAGGGACAGGGGCGGGTCGGGCGAGCAGTACTTC. Protein product: CSAGRDRGGSGEQYF. This rearrangement joins TRBV29-1 to TRBJ2-7; 10 bases are shared with TRBD1. J gave up 6 bases and V 7 bases, and 15 bases lay outside the gene matches. The CDR3 extends over 15 amino acids. Germline values: CDR1 SQVTM, CDR2 ANQGSEA.

There are many counts of this clonotype. Here the CDR3 reads CASTAGEKVPGQGKEQYV. DNA for the CDR3: TGTGCCAGCACCGCCGGCGAGAAGGTACCGGGACAGGGAAAAGAGCAGTACGTC. The gene calls are TRBV6-2 or TRBV6-3 and TRBJ2-7, with TRBD1 matching 9 bases. The CDR3 has 18 residues. CDR1 is MNHEY and CDR2 is SVGEGT in the germline V gene. Trimming took 7 bases from V and 7 from J; bases not matched to a gene: 23.

There are a few counts of this clonotype. The CDR3 DNA reads as TGTGCCAGCAGCTTCGACTTGCACACCGGGGAGCTGTTTTTT. Translating it yields CASSFDLHTGELFF. The chain joins TRBV7-2 to TRBJ2-2; D is unclear. Trimming removed 3 bases at V and 3 bases at J, with 8 bases between. Germline assignment: CDR1 SGHTA and CDR2 FQGNSA. This CDR3 is 14 amino acids long.

The sample holds a few counts of this clonotype. The gene calls are TRBV7-9 and TRBJ1-2; the match to TRBD1 covers 8 bases. V lost 5 bases to trimming and J lost 8 bases; unmatched junction nucleotides: 7. The CDR3 runs 13 residues. CDR1 and CDR2 (germline): SEHNR, FQNEAQ (reference sequence). As DNA, the CDR3 is TGTGCCAGCAGCCCACAGGGGGTTGGAGGCTACACCTTC. Translated: CASSPQGVGGYTF.